Listed here are 20 T cell receptor beta chains from one sample, sequenced in a study of T-cell reconstitution after alpha-beta-depleted transplantation in children (dated by TCRdb to between 2015 and 2016). Library preparation employed PCR. The instrument was an Illumina HiSeq 2500. Molecular barcoding was employed in the preparation of TCR libraries, with unique molecular identifiers being used to normalize TCRbeta repertoire quantification. Clones were called with MiXCR by TCRdb after fastp trimmed the public reads at Q25, and only in-frame beta chains were retained. Under each unique CDR3 protein, matching rows form one entry showing the most common genes and DNA. The sample table shows more than 500,000 distinct CDR3 sequences, and over 10% are seen once. The ten top clones hold approximately 14% of the sample. The sample's treatment or condition, from its label and the paper: allogeneic hematopoietic cell transplantation with graft depleted of TCRalphabeta T cells and CD19 B cells.

This specimen was PBMCs, mostly from graft donor cells, taken 180 days after TCRalphabeta/CD19-depleted stem cell transplant. The receptors derive from a female patient aged 2-9 years who had a stem cell transplant for aplastic anemia, so the T cells may come from the graft donor.

A few counts support this clonotype. This chain uses TRBV7-2 with TRBJ1-1, with D perhaps TRBD1 (5 bases). This CDR3 region has 14 residues. In germline, CDR1 is SGHTA, CDR2 FQGNSA. With 1 base removed from V and 7 bases from J, the gap between germline ends came to 13 bases. The DNA for the CDR3 is TGTGCCAGCAGCTTAGAATCGTGGGGGAGTGAAGCTTTCTTT. Residues: CASSLESWGSEAFF.

Notes on this clonotype: A much larger clonotype is one base distant, so this may be a read error. The chain combines TRBV12-3 or TRBV12-4 with TRBJ1-1; D is undetermined. The V end was cut by 7 bases, the J end by 4 bases, with 16 bases between. The CDR3 extends over 14 amino acids. CDR3 in amino acids: CASKNLAMITEAFF. The CDR3 DNA sequence: TGTGCCAGCAAGAATCTGGCCATGATCACTGAAGCTTTCTTT.

The chain carries TRBV7-8 and TRBJ2-3, with D possibly matching TRBD1 (6 bases). The CDR3 runs 15 residues. CDR1 is SGHVS and CDR2 is FQNEAQ in the germline V gene. V lost 8 bases and J lost 7, with 22 bases in between. The CDR3 reads CASSLGTLGQYTQYF. The CDR3 DNA sequence: TGTGCCAGCTCCTTAGGGACACTGGGGCAGTATACGCAGTATTTT.

The V and J genes are TRBV5-1 and TRBJ2-1; 10 bases are shared with TRBD2. CDR1 is SGHRS and CDR2 is YFSETQ in the germline V gene. This CDR3 contains 19 residues. V lost 1 base and J lost 1; bases outside the gene matches: 11. The CDR3 sequence: CASSLSNPPSGSSYNEQFF. In DNA form, the CDR3 reads TGCGCCAGCAGCTTGTCGAACCCGCCTAGCGGGAGTTCCTACAATGAGCAGTTCTTC.

The chain joins TRBV30 to TRBJ2-3; D gene ambiguous. Between the trimmed V and J ends, which lost 4 bases and 6 bases, there was a span of 5 bases. The CDR3 is 10 amino acids. The germline V gene encodes CDR1 GTSNPN and CDR2 SVGIG (reference sequence). The CDR3 region has the DNA TGTGCCTGGAAAGTGGATACGCAGTATTTT. This encodes CAWKVDTQYF.

This clonotype was recorded at least ten times. The rearrangement links TRBV5-1 to TRBJ1-2; perhaps TRBD1 as D (6 bases). CDR1 is SGHRS, CDR2 YFSETQ, per germline. Trimming stripped 7 bases from V and 4 bases from J, with 14 bases between. The CDR3 extends over 13 amino acids. CDR3 loop: CASRRTVLYGYTF. The CDR3, as DNA: TGCGCCAGCCGACGGACAGTTCTCTATGGCTACACCTTC.

This clonotype occurred a few times. The rearrangement uses TRBV6-5 and TRBJ1-5; D perhaps matches TRBD1 (5 bases). CDR1 is MNHEY, CDR2 SVGAGI, per germline. V was pared by 2 bases and J by 6 bases, with 11 bases between. There are 14 residues in the CDR3. In DNA form, the CDR3 reads TGTGCCAGCAGTTACGGGCGGGGGGGTCAGCCCCAGCATTTT. Translation: CASSYGRGGQPQHF.

This rearrangement joins TRBV5-1 to TRBJ2-1, with 7 bases aligning to TRBD2. Looked up from germline, CDR1 is SGHRS and CDR2 is YFSETQ. This CDR3 region has 16 residues. J gave up 6 bases and V 4 bases, and 13 bases lay outside the gene matches. CDR3 sequence (DNA): TGCGCCAGCAGCGGTCCCTACGCGGGAGTTGGCAATGAGCAGTTCTTC. Its protein is CASSGPYAGVGNEQFF.

This rearrangement joins TRBV28 to TRBJ1-1; 7 nucleotides agree with TRBD1. The V gene's germline CDR1 is MDHEN and CDR2 SYDVKM. The CDR3 extends over 14 amino acids. Trimming removed 3 bases from V and 3 bases from J; junction bases left unmatched: 4. The CDR3 DNA follows: TGTGCCAGCAGTTTTCCAGGGGGGCACACTGAAGCTTTCTTT. Amino acid sequence: CASSFPGGHTEAFF. Combining the CDR3 with reference TRBV28 and TRBJ1-1 gives the whole variable domain DVKVTQSSRYLVKRTGEKVFLECVQDMDHENMFWYRQDPGLGLRLIYFSYDVKMKEKGDIPEGYSVSREKKERFSLILESASTNQTSMYLCASSFPGGHTEAFFGQGTRLTVV.

The genes are TRBV18 and TRBJ2-7; 9 bases are shared with TRBD1. With V trimmed by 1 base and J by 3 bases, 4 bases remained unmatched. The CDR3 loop spans 15 amino acids. Germline-derived CDR1 and CDR2 are KGHSH and LQKENI. CDR3 residues: CASSPLSTGGYEQYV. Here the CDR3 DNA reads TGTGCCAGCTCACCACTCTCGACAGGGGGCTACGAGCAGTACGTC.

This chain uses TRBV7-2 with TRBJ2-3; D unresolved. V was shortened by 5 bases and J by 2 bases, with 17 bases between the two germline ends. Germline V CDR1 and CDR2: SGHTA, FQGNSA. This CDR3 comprises 16 residues. This CDR3 is CASSPLVPLVTDTQYF. CDR3 bases: TGTGCCAGCAGCCCTCTGGTGCCCCTGGTCACAGATACGCAGTATTTT.

This clonotype was counted only a few times. This chain joins TRBV5-1 and TRBJ1-1; 7 bases map to TRBD1. The CDR3 spans 17 residues. V lost 0 bases to trimming and J lost 5 bases; unmatched junction nucleotides: 13. In germline, CDR1 is SGHRS, CDR2 YFSETQ. The CDR3 DNA reads as TGCGCCAGCAGCTTGGTAGAGGTGGTACAGGGGAAAACTGAAGCTTTCTTT. Translated, it gives CASSLVEVVQGKTEAFF.

There are many counts of this clonotype. This CDR3 is CASSSDRGPYNEQFF. CDR3 DNA: TGTGCCAGCAGCTCTGACAGGGGGCCTTACAATGAGCAGTTCTTC. The chain combines TRBV7-2 with TRBJ2-1; TRBD1 agrees at 10 bases. The V gene's germline CDR1 is SGHTA and CDR2 FQGNSA. The V gene end was trimmed by 4 bases and the J gene end by 4 bases; junction bases not matched to a gene: 4. The CDR3 contains 15 residues.

This clonotype was recorded at least ten times. The V gene is TRBV27, the J gene TRBJ2-1, with D possibly TRBD2 on 6 matching bases. Germline CDR1 is MNHEY and CDR2 is SMNVEV (reference sequence). CDR3 length equals 12 residues. The V and J ends lost 0 bases and 9 bases respectively, with 6 bases between them. For the CDR3, the DNA is TGTGCCAGCAGTTTATCGGGACTTGAGCAGTTCTTC. This gives the protein CASSLSGLEQFF.

This clonotype was picked up one time. The rearrangement links TRBV10-3 to TRBJ2-2; 7 bases map to TRBD2. J was trimmed by 3 bases and V by 0 bases; bases with no gene match: 4. The CDR3 spans 16 residues. Germline values: CDR1 ENHRY, CDR2 SYGVKD. Here the CDR3 reads CAISESGAGDTGELFF. The CDR3 DNA is TGTGCCATCAGTGAGTCTGGTGCGGGAGACACCGGGGAGCTGTTTTTT.

The chain employs TRBV4-3 and TRBJ2-4; TRBD2 matches at 7 bases. CDR1 is LGHNA, CDR2 YSLEER, per germline. The J segment lost 1 base and the V segment lost 0 bases, leaving 9 bases of the junction unmatched. The CDR3 runs 18 residues. The CDR3, as DNA: TGCGCCAGCAGCCAAGATCACAGGCGGGAGCGGGCCAAAAACATTCAGTACTTC. Translating it yields CASSQDHRRERAKNIQYF.

Only a few counts were recorded for this clonotype. The chain combines TRBV6-6 with TRBJ2-7; D unresolved. Trimming cost V 0 bases and J 6 bases, with 9 bases left between them. There are 13 residues in the CDR3. Germline V gene sequence: CDR1 MNHNY, CDR2 SVGAGI (reference sequence). Written as DNA, the CDR3 is TGTGCCAGCAGTTACTCGGGTCGGGCCGAGCAGTACGTC. Encoded protein: CASSYSGRAEQYV.

The chain uses TRBV4-3 and TRBJ1-5, with D possibly TRBD1 on 5 matching bases. CDR3 length: 15 residues. Germline lookup yields CDR1 LGHNA and CDR2 YSLEER. The ends were cut back, 1 base at V and 5 bases at J, with 12 bases in the middle. The CDR3, as DNA: TGCGCCAGCAGCCAAGCATCTGCGGGGGATCAGCCCCAGCATTTT. Translating it yields CASSQASAGDQPQHF.

This clonotype has only a few counts. This chain uses TRBV6-1 with TRBJ1-1; D gene unclear. Trimming removed 8 bases from V and 1 base from J, with 14 bases in between. From germline, CDR1 is MNHNS and CDR2 SASEGT. The CDR3 extends over 14 amino acids. Here the CDR3 DNA reads TGTGCCAGCCTTGGAGGACTCTGGAACACTGAAGCTTTCTTT. This encodes CASLGGLWNTEAFF.

This clonotype was detected many times. This may be a read error: a much more frequent sequence differs by one nucleotide. The chain carries TRBV11-1 and TRBJ2-6; 8 bases are a match to TRBD1. Per germline, CDR1 SGHAT and CDR2 FQDESV (reference sequence). The CDR3 consists of 18 residues. DNA for the CDR3: TGTGCCAGCAGCCCCCGGCAGGGGGCTGAACCTGGGGCCAACGGCCTGACTTTC. Protein product: CASSPRQGAEPGANGLTF.